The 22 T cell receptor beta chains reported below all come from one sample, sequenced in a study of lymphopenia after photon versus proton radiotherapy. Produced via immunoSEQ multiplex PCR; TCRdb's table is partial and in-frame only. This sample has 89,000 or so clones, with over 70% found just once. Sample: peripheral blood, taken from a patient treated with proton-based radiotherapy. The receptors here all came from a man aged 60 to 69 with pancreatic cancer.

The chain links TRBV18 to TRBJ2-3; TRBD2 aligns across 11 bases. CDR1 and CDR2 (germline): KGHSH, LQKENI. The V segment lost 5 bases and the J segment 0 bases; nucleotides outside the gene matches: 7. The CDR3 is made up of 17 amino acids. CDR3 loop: CASSSIRTSGSTDTQYF. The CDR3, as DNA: TGTGCCAGCTCATCCATACGGACTAGCGGGAGCACAGATACGCAGTATTTT. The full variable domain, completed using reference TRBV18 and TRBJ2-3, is NAGVMQNPRHLVRRRGQEARLRCSPMKGHSHVYWYRQLPEEGLKFMVYLQKENIIDESGMPKERFSAEFPKEGPSILRIQQVVRGDSAAYFCASSSIRTSGSTDTQYFGPGTRLTVL.

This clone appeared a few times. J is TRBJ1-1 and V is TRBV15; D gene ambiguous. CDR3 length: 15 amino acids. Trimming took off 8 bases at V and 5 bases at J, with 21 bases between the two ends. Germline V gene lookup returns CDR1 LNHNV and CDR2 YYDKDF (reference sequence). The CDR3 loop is CATAPRASLGTEAFF. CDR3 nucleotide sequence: TGTGCCACCGCCCCGCGAGCCAGTCTGGGAACTGAAGCTTTCTTT.

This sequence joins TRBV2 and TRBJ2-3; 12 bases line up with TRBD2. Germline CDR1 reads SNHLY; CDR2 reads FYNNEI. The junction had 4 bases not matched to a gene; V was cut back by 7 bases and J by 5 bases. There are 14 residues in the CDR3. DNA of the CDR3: TGTGCCAGCACCCGGGGACTAGCGGGAGATACGCAGTATTTT. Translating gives CASTRGLAGDTQYF.

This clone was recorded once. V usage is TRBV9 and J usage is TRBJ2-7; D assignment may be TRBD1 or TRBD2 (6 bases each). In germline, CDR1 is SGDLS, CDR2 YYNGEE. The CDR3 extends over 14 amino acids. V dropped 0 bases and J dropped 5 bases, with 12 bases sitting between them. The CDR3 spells CASSVGGATHEQYF. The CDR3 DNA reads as TGTGCCAGCAGCGTAGGGGGGGCGACCCACGAGCAGTACTTC.

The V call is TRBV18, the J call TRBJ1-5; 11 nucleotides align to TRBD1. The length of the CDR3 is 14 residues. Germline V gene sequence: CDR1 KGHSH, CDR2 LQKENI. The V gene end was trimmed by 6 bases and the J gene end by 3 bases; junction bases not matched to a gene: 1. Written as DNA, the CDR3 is TGTGCCAGCTCGGGACAGGGGGACAATCAGCCCCAGCATTTT. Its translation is CASSGQGDNQPQHF.

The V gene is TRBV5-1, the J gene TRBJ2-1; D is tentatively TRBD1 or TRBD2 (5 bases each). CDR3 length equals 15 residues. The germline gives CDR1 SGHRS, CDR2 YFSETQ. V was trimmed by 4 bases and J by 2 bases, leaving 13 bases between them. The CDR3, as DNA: TGCGCCAGCAGCGTTAGGGACCCCCCCTACAATGAGCAGTTCTTC. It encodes CASSVRDPPYNEQFF. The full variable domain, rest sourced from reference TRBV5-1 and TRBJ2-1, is KAGVTQTPRYLIKTRGQQVTLSCSPISGHRSVSWYQQTPGQGLQFLFEYFSETQRNKGNFPGRFSGRQFSNSRSEMNVSTLELGDSALYLCASSVRDPPYNEQFFGPGTRLTVL.

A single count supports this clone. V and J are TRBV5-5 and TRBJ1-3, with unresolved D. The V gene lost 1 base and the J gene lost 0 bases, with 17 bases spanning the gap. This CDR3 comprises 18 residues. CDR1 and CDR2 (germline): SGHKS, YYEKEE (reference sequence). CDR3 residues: CASSLRTAPFFSGNTIYF. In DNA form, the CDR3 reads TGTGCCAGCAGCTTGCGAACGGCTCCTTTTTTCTCTGGAAACACCATATATTTT.

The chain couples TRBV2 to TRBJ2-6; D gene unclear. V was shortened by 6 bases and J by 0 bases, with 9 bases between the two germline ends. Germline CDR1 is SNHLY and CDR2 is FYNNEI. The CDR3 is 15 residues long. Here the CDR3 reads CASSPLGSGANVLTF. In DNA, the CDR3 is TGTGCCAGCAGCCCCTTGGGCTCTGGGGCCAACGTCCTGACTTTC.

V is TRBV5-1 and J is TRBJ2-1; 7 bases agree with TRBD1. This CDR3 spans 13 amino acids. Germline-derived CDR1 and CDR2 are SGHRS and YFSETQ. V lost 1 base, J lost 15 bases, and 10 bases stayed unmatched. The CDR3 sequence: CASSLSLTGEMFF. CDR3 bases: TGCGCCAGCAGCTTGAGCCTTACAGGGGAAATGTTCTTC.

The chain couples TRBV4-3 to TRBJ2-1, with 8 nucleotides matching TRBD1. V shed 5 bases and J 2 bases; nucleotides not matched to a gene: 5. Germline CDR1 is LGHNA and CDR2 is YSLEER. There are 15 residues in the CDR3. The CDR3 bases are TGCGCCAGCAGCACGCGGACAGGGACCTACAATGAGCAGTTCTTC. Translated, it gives CASSTRTGTYNEQFF.

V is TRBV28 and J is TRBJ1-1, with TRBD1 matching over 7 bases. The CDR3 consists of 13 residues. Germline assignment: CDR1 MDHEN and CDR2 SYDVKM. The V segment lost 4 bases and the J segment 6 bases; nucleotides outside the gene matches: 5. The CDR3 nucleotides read TGTGCCAGCAGTTACGACAGGGCCGCTGAAGCTTTCTTT. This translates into CASSYDRAAEAFF.

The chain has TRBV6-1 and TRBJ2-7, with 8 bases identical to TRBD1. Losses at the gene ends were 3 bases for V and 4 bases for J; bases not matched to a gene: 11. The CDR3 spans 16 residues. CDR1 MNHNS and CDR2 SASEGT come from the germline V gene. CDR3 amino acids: CASSDGGRGRVYEQYF. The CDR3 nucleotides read TGTGCCAGCAGTGACGGGGGCAGGGGGCGCGTTTACGAGCAGTACTTC.

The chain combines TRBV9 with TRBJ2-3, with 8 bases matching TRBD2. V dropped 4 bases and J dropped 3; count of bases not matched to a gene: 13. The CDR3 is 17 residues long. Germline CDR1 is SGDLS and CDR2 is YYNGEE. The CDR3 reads CASSFSGTSYSTDTQYF. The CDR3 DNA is TGTGCCAGCAGCTTTAGCGGGACCTCCTATTCAACAGATACGCAGTATTTT. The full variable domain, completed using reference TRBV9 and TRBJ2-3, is DSGVTQTPKHLITATGQRVTLRCSPRSGDLSVYWYQQSLDQGLQFLIQYYNGEERAKGNILERFSAQQFPDLHSELNLSSLELGDSALYFCASSFSGTSYSTDTQYFGPGTRLTVL.

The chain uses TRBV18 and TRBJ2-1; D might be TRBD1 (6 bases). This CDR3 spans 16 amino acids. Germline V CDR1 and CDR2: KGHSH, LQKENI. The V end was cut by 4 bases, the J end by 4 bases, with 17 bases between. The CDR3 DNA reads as TGTGCCAGCTCACGCGAGCTAGGGGGAATGTACAATGAGCAGTTCTTC. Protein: CASSRELGGMYNEQFF.

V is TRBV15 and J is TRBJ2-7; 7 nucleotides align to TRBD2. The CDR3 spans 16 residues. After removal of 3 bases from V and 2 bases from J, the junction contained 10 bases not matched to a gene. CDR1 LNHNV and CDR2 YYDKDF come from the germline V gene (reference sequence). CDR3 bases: TGTGCCACCAGCAGTCCACTAGGCGGGAGCCCCTACGAGCAGTACTTC. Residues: CATSSPLGGSPYEQYF.

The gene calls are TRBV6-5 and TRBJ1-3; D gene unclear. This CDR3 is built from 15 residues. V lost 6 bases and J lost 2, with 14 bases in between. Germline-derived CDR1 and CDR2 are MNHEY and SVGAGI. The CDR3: CASSTPSKAGNTIYF. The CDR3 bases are TGTGCCAGCAGCACACCCAGTAAAGCTGGAAACACCATATATTTT.

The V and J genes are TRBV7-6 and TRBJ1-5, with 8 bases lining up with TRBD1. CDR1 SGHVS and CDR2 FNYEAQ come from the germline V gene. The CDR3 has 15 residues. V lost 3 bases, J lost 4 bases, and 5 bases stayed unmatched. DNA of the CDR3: TGTGCCAGCAGCTTGAGGACAGGGCTAAATCAGCCCCAGCATTTT. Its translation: CASSLRTGLNQPQHF. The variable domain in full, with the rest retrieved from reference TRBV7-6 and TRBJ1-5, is GAGVSQSPRYKVTKRGQDVALRCDPISGHVSLYWYRQALGQGPEFLTYFNYEAQQDKSGLPNDRFSAERPEGSISTLTIQRTEQRDSAMYRCASSLRTGLNQPQHFGDGTRLSIL.

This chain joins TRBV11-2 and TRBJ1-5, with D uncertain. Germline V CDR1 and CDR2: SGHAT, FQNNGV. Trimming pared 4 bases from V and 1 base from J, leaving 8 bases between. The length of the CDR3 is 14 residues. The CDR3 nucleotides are TGTGCCAGCAGCTGGGCCGGGAGCAATCAGCCCCAGCATTTT. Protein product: CASSWAGSNQPQHF.

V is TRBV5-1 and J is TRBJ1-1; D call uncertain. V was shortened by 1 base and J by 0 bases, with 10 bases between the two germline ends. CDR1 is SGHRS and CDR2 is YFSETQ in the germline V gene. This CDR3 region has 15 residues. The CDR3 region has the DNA TGCGCCAGCAGCTTGTTCACAACCATGAACACTGAAGCTTTCTTT. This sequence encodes CASSLFTTMNTEAFF. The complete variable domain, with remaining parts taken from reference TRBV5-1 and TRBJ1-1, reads KAGVTQTPRYLIKTRGQQVTLSCSPISGHRSVSWYQQTPGQGLQFLFEYFSETQRNKGNFPGRFSGRQFSNSRSEMNVSTLELGDSALYLCASSLFTTMNTEAFFGQGTRLTVV.

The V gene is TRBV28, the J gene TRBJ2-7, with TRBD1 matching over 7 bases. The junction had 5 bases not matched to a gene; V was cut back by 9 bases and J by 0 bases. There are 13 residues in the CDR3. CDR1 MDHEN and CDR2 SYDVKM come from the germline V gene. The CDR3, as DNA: TGTGCCAGTCTCGGACAGGCCTCCTACGAGCAGTACTTC. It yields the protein CASLGQASYEQYF.

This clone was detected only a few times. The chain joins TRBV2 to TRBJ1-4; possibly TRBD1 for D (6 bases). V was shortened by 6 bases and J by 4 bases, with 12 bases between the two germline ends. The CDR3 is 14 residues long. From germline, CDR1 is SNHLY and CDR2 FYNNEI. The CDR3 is CASRLDSNNEKLFF. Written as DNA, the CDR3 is TGTGCCAGCAGGTTGGACAGCAATAATGAAAAACTGTTTTTT. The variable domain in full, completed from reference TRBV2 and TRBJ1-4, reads EPEVTQTPSHQVTQMGQEVILRCVPISNHLYFYWYRQILGQKVEFLVSFYNNEISEKSEIFDDQFSVERPDGSNFTLKIRSTKLEDSAMYFCASRLDSNNEKLFFGSGTQLSVL.

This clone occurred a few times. CDR3 DNA sequence: TGTGCCAGCAGCTGGCTAGCGGGAATGAAGACCCAGTACTTC. Its protein is CASSWLAGMKTQYF. The chain employs TRBV14 and TRBJ2-5, with 9 bases matching TRBD2. The CDR3 contains 14 residues. Germline V gene data show CDR1 as SGHDN and CDR2 as FVKESK. With 5 bases clipped from V and 6 bases from J, the junction kept 7 bases outside the gene matches.